A single sample gave rise to the 11 T cell receptor beta chains below, sequenced in a study of T-cell memory formation after mild COVID-19. TCRdb re-called the 5' RACE reads with MiXCR, one entry per CDR3 protein. The table has about 130,000 distinct CDR3 sequences, around 15% seen once. Sequencing was done on a sample of PBMCs or a T cell subset sorted from them (not recorded which). The receptor source for this set is a man younger than 35 who had mild COVID-19 (a few samples of this study predate the infection). Cell type and time point are not known.

The chain links TRBV7-2 to TRBJ2-6, with D possibly being TRBD1 (6 bases). CDR1 is SGHTA, CDR2 FQGNSA, per germline. Trimming removed 11 bases from V and 0 bases from J, with 14 bases in between. This CDR3 spans 15 amino acids. DNA of the CDR3: TGTGCCGCCGGACAGAGCCGCTCTGGGGCCAACGTCCTGACTTTC. This encodes CAAGQSRSGANVLTF.

This clonotype was detected only a few times. This chain links TRBV20-1 with TRBJ1-1; D might be TRBD1 (6 bases). Trimming removed 6 bases from V and 5 bases from J, with 13 bases in between. Germline V lookup: CDR1 DFQATT, CDR2 SNEGSKA (reference sequence). The CDR3 has 12 amino acids. The chain's CDR3 is CSAFYRETEAFF. CDR3 DNA: TGCAGTGCGTTCTACAGGGAAACTGAAGCTTTCTTT.

J is TRBJ2-5 and V is TRBV3-1, with D possibly matching TRBD2 (6 bases). CDR1 LGHDT and CDR2 YNNKEL come from the germline V gene (reference sequence). The CDR3 spans 14 residues. Trimming took off 7 bases at V and 5 bases at J, with 17 bases between the two ends. The CDR3 here is CASTPRTGEETQYF. The CDR3 nucleotides read TGTGCCAGCACCCCCCGGACGGGAGAGGAGACCCAGTACTTC.

The chain links TRBV6-5 to TRBJ1-1, with D possibly being TRBD1 (6 bases). The ends were cut back, 4 bases at V and 2 bases at J, with 17 bases in the middle. Per the germline V gene, CDR1 is MNHEY and CDR2 is SVGAGI. The CDR3 runs to 16 residues. CDR3 protein: CASSFLGGFFNTEAFF. The CDR3 bases are TGTGCCAGCAGTTTTTTAGGGGGGTTTTTCAACACTGAAGCTTTCTTT.

CDR3 sequence: CASSAGQGAYEQYF. CDR3 nucleotides: TGTGCCAGCAGTGCAGGACAGGGGGCTTACGAGCAGTACTTC. The chain uses TRBV6-1 and TRBJ2-7, with 11 bases that match TRBD1. V was clipped by 4 bases and J by 4 bases; unmatched bases: 3. In germline, CDR1 is MNHNS, CDR2 SASEGT. The CDR3 loop spans 14 amino acids.

Only a few counts were recorded for this clonotype. V is TRBV4-3 and J is TRBJ1-3; D is uncertain. Germline assignment: CDR1 LGHNA and CDR2 YSLEER. Between the trimmed V and J ends, which lost 0 bases and 4 bases, there was a span of 10 bases. The CDR3 sequence is 15 residues long. The CDR3 DNA follows: TGCGCCAGCAGCCAAGATATGGGTTTCGGAAACACCATATATTTT. It translates to CASSQDMGFGNTIYF.

The chain employs TRBV13 and TRBJ2-7; tentative D call: TRBD1 (6 bases). Trimming took 4 bases from V and 0 from J, leaving 13 bases between them. The length of the CDR3 is 15 residues. Per the germline V gene, CDR1 is PRHDT and CDR2 is FYEKMQ (reference sequence). This CDR3 reads CASSSKQGNSYEQYF. The DNA for the CDR3 is TGTGCCAGCAGCTCCAAACAGGGTAACTCCTACGAGCAGTACTTC.

The chain carries TRBV7-9 and TRBJ1-3; D gene ambiguous. There are 13 residues in the CDR3. Germline V lookup: CDR1 SEHNR, CDR2 FQNEAQ (reference sequence). V lost 6 bases to trimming and J lost 8 bases, with 14 bases between them. CDR3 region: CASRQGNSDTIYF. As DNA, the CDR3 is TGTGCCAGCAGACAAGGGAATTCGGACACCATATATTTT.

This clonotype was recorded a few times. The gene calls are TRBV12-3 or TRBV12-4 and TRBJ2-1; D remains unclear. This CDR3 has 12 amino acids. V lost 6 bases and J 12 bases, leaving 15 bases between the germline ends. CDR3 in DNA: TGTGCCAGCAGCGATCTCCCTGCGATGCAGTTCTTC. This encodes CASSDLPAMQFF.

Only a few counts were recorded for this clonotype. The V and J genes are TRBV12-3 or TRBV12-4 and TRBJ2-5; TRBD1 is a possible D gene (5 bases). Trimming took off 5 bases at V and 4 bases at J, with 8 bases between the two ends. The CDR3 loop spans 12 amino acids. CDR3 sequence reads: CASSKGLETQYF. DNA for the CDR3: TGTGCCAGCAGTAAGGGGCTAGAGACCCAGTACTTC.

V gene TRBV10-3 combines with J gene TRBJ1-2, with D possibly being TRBD1 (5 bases). The V and J ends lost 8 bases and 0 bases respectively, with 13 bases between them. CDR1 ENHRY and CDR2 SYGVKD come from the germline V gene. The CDR3 has 14 residues. This chain's CDR3 is CAISWDGSNYGYTF. The CDR3 nucleotides are TGTGCCATCTCCTGGGACGGATCTAACTATGGCTACACCTTC.